This T cell receptor beta chain appears in the sequencing data of a study of blood T cell repertoires in COVID-19. The CDR3 contains 16 residues. Trimming removed 0 bases from V and 2 bases from J, with 10 bases in between. Germline V gene lookup returns CDR1 MNHNS and CDR2 SASEGT. Here immunoSEQ multiplex PCR was the method, and the copy in TCRdb shows in-frame clones only, minus some. The sample records some 490,000 clones, 88% being singletons. Either two negative PCRs, clearance, or symptom resolution qualified Cohort 3 donors as recovered. The sample comprised PBMCs or T cells enriched from blood (not recorded which). The gene calls are TRBV6-1 and TRBJ1-4; D may be TRBD1 (5 bases). This TCR derives from a woman aged 60-75 years who had recovered from COVID-19. This CDR3 reads CASSEALGATNEKLFF. The CDR3 nucleotides read TGTGCCAGCAGTGAAGCGCTAGGGGCGACTAATGAAAAACTGTTTTTT.